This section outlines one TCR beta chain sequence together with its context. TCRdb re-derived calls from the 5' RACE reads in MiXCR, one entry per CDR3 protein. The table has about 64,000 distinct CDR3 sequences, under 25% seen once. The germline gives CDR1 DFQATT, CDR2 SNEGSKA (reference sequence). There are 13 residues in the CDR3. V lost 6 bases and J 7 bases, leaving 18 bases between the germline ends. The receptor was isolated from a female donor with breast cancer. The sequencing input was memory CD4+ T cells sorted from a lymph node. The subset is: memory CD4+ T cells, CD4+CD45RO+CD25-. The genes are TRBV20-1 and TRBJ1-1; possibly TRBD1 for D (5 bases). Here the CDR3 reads CSASGGSSDEAFF. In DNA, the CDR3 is TGCAGTGCGAGCGGGGGTTCATCTGATGAAGCTTTCTTT.